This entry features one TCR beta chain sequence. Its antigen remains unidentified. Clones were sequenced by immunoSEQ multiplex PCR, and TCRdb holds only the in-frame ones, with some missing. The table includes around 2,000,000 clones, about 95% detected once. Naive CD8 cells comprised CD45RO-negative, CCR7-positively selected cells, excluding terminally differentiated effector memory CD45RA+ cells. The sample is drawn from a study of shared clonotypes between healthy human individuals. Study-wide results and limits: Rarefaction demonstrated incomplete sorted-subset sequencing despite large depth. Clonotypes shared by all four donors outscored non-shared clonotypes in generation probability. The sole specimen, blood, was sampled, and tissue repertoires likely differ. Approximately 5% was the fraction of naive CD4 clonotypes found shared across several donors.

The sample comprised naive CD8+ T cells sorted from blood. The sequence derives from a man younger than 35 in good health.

DNA of the CDR3: TGTGCCAGCAACATATGGACAGGGAGAGGTGAAAAACTGTTTTTT. Its translation: CASNIWTGRGEKLFF. The V and J genes are TRBV28 and TRBJ1-4, with 8 bases identical to TRBD1. V gave up 7 bases and J gave up 7 bases; unmatched junction bases: 11. The CDR3 consists of 15 residues. The germline V gene encodes CDR1 MDHEN and CDR2 SYDVKM.